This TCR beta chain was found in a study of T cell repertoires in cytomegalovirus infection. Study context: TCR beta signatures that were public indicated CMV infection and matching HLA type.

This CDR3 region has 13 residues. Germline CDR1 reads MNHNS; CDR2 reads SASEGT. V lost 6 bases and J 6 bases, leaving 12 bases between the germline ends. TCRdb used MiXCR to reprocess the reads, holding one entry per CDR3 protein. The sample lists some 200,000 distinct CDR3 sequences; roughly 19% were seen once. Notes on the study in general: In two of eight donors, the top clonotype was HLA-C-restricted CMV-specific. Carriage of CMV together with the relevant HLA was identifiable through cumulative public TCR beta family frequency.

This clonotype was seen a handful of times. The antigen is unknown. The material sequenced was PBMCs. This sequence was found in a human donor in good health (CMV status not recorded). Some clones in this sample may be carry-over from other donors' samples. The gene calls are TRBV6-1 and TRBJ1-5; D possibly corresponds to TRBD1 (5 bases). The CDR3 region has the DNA TGTGCCAGCAGCTCAGGGTGGAGTCAGCCCCAGCATTTT. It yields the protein CASSSGWSQPQHF.